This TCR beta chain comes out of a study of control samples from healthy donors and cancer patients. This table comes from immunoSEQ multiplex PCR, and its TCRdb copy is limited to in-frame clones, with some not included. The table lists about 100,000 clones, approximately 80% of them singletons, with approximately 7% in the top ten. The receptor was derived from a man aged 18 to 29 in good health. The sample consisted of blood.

CDR3 DNA sequence: TGTGCCAGCAGGGAAGCGGGGGGCACCTACAATGAGCAGTTCTTC. Translating gives CASREAGGTYNEQFF. This chain connects TRBV5-4 to TRBJ2-1; 9 bases align to TRBD2. From germline, CDR1 is SGHNT and CDR2 YYREEE (reference sequence). There are 15 residues in the CDR3. The V segment lost 5 bases and the J segment 2 bases; nucleotides outside the gene matches: 5.